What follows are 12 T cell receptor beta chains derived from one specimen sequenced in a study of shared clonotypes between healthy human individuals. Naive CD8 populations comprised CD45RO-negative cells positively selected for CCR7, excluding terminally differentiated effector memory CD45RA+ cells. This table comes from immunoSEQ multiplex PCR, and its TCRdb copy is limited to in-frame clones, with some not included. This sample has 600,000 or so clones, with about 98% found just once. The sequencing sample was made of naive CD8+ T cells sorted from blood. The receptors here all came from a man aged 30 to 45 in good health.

CDR3 sequence: CASSESLGQGSYEQYF. The CDR3 region has the DNA TGCGCCAGCAGTGAGTCTTTGGGACAGGGGTCCTACGAGCAGTACTTC. The chain is built from TRBV10-1 and TRBJ2-7; 10 nucleotides agree with TRBD1. Per germline, CDR1 WNHNN and CDR2 SYGVQD (reference sequence). V lost 0 bases to trimming and J lost 1 base; unmatched junction nucleotides: 3. This CDR3 has 16 amino acids.

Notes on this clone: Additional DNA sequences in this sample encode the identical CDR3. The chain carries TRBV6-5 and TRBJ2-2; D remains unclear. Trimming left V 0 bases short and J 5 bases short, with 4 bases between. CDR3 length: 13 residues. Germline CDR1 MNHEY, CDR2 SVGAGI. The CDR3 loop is CASSYSGTGELFF. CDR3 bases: TGTGCCAGCAGTTACTCGGGAACCGGGGAGCTGTTTTTT.

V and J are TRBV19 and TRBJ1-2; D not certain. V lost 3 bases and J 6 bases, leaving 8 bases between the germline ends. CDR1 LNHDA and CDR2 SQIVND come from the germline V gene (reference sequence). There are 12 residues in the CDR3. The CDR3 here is CASSIGGDGYTF. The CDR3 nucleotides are TGTGCCAGTAGTATTGGAGGCGATGGCTACACCTTC.

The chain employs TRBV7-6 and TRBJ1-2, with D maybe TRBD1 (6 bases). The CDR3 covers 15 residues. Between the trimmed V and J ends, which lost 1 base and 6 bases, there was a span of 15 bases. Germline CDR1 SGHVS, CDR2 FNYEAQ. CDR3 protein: CASSLEVRGVDGYTF. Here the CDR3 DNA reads TGTGCCAGCAGCTTAGAGGTCAGGGGAGTAGATGGCTACACCTTC. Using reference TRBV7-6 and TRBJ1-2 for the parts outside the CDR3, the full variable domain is GAGVSQSPRYKVTKRGQDVALRCDPISGHVSLYWYRQALGQGPEFLTYFNYEAQQDKSGLPNDRFSAERPEGSISTLTIQRTEQRDSAMYRCASSLEVRGVDGYTFGSGTRLTVV.

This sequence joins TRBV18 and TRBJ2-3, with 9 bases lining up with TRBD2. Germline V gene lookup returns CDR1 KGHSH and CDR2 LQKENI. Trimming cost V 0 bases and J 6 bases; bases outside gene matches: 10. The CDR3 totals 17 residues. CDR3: CASSPPTSGPPHDTQYF. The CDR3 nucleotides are TGTGCCAGCTCACCACCGACTAGCGGTCCCCCCCACGATACGCAGTATTTT. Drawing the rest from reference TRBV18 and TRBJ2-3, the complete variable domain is NAGVMQNPRHLVRRRGQEARLRCSPMKGHSHVYWYRQLPEEGLKFMVYLQKENIIDESGMPKERFSAEFPKEGPSILRIQQVVRGDSAAYFCASSPPTSGPPHDTQYFGPGTRLTVL.

CDR3 bases: TGTGCCAGCAGTTACTCAGGGAATGGCTACACCTTC. Translation gives CASSYSGNGYTF. This chain links TRBV6-5 with TRBJ1-2; D remains ambiguous. The CDR3 has 12 residues. The germline V gene has CDR1 MNHEY and CDR2 SVGAGI. Trimming shortened V by 0 bases and J by 6 bases, and 5 bases separated the two germline ends.

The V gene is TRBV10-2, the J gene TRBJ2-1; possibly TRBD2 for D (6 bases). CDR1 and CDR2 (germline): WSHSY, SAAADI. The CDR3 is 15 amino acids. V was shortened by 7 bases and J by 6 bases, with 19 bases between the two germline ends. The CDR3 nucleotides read TGCGCCAGCAAGGCTAGCGCGAACCGCCCCAATGAGCAGTTCTTC. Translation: CASKASANRPNEQFF.

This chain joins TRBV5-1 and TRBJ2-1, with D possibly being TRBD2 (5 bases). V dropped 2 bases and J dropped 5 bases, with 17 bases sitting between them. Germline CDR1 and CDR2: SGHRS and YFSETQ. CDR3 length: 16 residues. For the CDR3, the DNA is TGCGCCAGCAGCTTTTCTTTTGTGGGAGAGAACAATGAGCAGTTCTTC. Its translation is CASSFSFVGENNEQFF.

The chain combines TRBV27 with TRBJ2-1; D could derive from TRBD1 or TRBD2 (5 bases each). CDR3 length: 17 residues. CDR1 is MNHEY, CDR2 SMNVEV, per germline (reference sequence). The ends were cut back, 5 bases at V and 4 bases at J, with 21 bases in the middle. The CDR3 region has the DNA TGTGCCAGCAGTCCCACGCCGGGACGTCTCGATTACAATGAGCAGTTCTTC. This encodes CASSPTPGRLDYNEQFF.

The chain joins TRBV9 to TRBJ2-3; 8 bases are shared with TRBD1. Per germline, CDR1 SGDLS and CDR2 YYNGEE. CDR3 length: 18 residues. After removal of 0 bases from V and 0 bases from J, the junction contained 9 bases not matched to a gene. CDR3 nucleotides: TGTGCCAGCAGCGTAGCCCCGACAGGGGTCTCTAGCACAGATACGCAGTATTTT. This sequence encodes CASSVAPTGVSSTDTQYF.

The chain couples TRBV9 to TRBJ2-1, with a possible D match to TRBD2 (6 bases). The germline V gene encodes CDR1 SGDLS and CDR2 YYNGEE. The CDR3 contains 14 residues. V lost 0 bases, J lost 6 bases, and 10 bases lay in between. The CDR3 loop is CASSVVIGSNEQFF. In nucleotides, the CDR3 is TGTGCCAGCAGCGTAGTAATCGGGAGCAATGAGCAGTTCTTC.

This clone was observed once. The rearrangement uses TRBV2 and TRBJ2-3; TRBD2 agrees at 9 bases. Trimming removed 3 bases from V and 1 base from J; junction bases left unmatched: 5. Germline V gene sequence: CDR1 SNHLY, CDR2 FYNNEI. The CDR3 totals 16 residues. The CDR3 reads CASSETSGVGTDTQYF. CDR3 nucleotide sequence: TGTGCCAGCAGTGAGACTAGCGGTGTCGGCACAGATACGCAGTATTTT. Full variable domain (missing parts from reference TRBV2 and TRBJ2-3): EPEVTQTPSHQVTQMGQEVILRCVPISNHLYFYWYRQILGQKVEFLVSFYNNEISEKSEIFDDQFSVERPDGSNFTLKIRSTKLEDSAMYFCASSETSGVGTDTQYFGPGTRLTVL.